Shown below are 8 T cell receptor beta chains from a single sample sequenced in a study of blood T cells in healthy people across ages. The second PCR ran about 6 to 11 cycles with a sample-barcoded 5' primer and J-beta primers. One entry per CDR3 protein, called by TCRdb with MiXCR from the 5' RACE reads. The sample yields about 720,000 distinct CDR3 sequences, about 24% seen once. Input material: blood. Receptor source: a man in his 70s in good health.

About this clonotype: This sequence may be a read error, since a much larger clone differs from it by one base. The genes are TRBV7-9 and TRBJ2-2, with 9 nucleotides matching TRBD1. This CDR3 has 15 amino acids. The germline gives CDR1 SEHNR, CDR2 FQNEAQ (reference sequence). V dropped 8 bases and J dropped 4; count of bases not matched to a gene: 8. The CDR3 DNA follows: TGTGCCAGCTACCCCTGGGACAGGGCCACCGGGGAGCTGTTTTTT. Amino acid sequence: CASYPWDRATGELFF.

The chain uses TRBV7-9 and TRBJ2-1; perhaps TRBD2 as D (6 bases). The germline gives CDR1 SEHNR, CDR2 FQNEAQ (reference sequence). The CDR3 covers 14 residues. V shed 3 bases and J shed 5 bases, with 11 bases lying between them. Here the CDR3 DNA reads TGTGCCAGCAGCTTCGGGGACTGGAACAATGAGCAGTTCTTC. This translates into CASSFGDWNNEQFF.

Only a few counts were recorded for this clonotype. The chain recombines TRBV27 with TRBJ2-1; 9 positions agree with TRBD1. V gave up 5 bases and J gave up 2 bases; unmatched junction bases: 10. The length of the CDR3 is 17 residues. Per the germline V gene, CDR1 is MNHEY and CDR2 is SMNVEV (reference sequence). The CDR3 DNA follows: TGTGCCAGCAGTCCCCCACTCCGGACAGGGGCCTACAATGAGCAGTTCTTC. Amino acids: CASSPPLRTGAYNEQFF.

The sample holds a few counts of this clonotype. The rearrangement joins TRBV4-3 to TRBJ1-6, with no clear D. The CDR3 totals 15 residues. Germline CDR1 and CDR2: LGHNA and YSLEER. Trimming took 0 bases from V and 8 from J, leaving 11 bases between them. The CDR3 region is CASSQEIRIYSPLHF. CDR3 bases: TGCGCCAGCAGCCAAGAGATTCGGATTTATTCACCCCTCCACTTT.

The CDR3 reads CASSLVGGTGAYGYTF. For the CDR3, the DNA is TGTGCCAGCAGTTTAGTCGGAGGGACTGGCGCCTATGGCTACACCTTC. The chain carries TRBV28 and TRBJ1-2; D may be TRBD1 (5 bases). The ends were cut back, 2 bases at V and 4 bases at J, with 17 bases in the middle. Per germline, CDR1 MDHEN and CDR2 SYDVKM. The CDR3 covers 16 residues.

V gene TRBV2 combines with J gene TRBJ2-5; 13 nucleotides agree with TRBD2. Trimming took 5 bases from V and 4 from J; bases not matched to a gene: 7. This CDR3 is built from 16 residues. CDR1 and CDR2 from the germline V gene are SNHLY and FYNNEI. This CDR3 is CASSSGTSGVGETQYF. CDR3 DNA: TGTGCCAGCAGTAGCGGGACTAGCGGGGTGGGAGAGACCCAGTACTTC.

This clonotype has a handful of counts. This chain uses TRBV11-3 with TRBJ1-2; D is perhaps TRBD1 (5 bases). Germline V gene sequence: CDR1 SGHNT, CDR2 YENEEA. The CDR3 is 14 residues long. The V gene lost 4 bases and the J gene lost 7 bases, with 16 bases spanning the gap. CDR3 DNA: TGTGCCAGCAGCTCCCCGGGGGAACGGGGTGGCTACACCTTC. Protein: CASSSPGERGGYTF.

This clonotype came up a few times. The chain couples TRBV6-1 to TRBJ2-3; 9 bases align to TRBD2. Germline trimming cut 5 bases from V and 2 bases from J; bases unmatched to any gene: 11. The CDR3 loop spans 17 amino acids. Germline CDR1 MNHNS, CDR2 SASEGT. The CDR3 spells CASSPRSSGGYTDTQYF. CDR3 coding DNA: TGTGCCAGCAGTCCCCGGAGTAGCGGGGGATACACAGATACGCAGTATTTT.